Listed here are 14 T cell receptor beta chains from one sample, sequenced in a study of glioma-infiltrating T cells. Using RNA template, CDR3s of TCR alpha and beta were amplified with iRepertoire arm-PCR. TCRdb redid the calling of the multiplex PCR reads with MiXCR, one entry per CDR3 protein. This sample has 300,000 to 450,000 distinct CDR3 sequences, with 41% found just once. Input material: glioma tissue, nonneoplastic brain tissue, or PBMCs (not recorded which). Source of these receptors: a human donor with low-grade glioma or glioblastoma, undergoing nonglioma brain surgery, or in good health (not recorded which).

This clonotype was found once. J is TRBJ2-5 and V is TRBV3-1; 12 nucleotides match TRBD1. V shed 4 bases, J shed 4 bases, and the junction held 7 bases outside the gene matches. CDR3 length equals 16 residues. The germline V gene has CDR1 LGHDT and CDR2 YNNKEL (reference sequence). This CDR3 reads CASSRAGTGGRETQYF. The CDR3 DNA follows: TGTGCCAGCAGCCGAGCCGGGACAGGGGGCCGAGAGACCCAGTACTTC.

The chain has TRBV18 and TRBJ1-6; 11 nucleotides agree with TRBD1. Germline values: CDR1 KGHSH, CDR2 LQKENI. CDR3 size: 14 residues. With 4 bases clipped from V and 14 bases from J, the junction kept 7 bases outside the gene matches. CDR3: CASSRTGGSSTLHF. DNA of the CDR3: TGTGCCAGCTCACGGACAGGGGGCTCCTCAACCCTCCACTTT.

This clonotype was counted only a few times. The chain uses TRBV7-3 and TRBJ2-2; D is possibly TRBD2 (5 bases). CDR1 and CDR2 (germline): SGHTA, FQGTGA. V gave up 5 bases and J gave up 4 bases, with 8 bases separating them. This CDR3 region has 13 residues. The CDR3 region is CASSIAPTGELFF. The DNA of the CDR3 is TGTGCCAGCAGCATAGCGCCCACCGGGGAGCTGTTTTTT.

The rearrangement uses TRBV2 and TRBJ1-2; D may be TRBD1 (5 bases). The CDR3 runs to 21 residues. V gave up 1 base and J gave up 1 base, with 28 bases separating them. The germline CDR1 and CDR2 sequences are SNHLY and FYNNEI. Written as DNA, the CDR3 is TGTGCCAGCAGTGAAGGGGGGGTTCGAGGGTCCCGGCTGGGAAATAACTATGGCTACACCTTC. This gives the protein CASSEGGVRGSRLGNNYGYTF.

The chain uses TRBV4-2 and TRBJ2-1, with 10 bases aligning to TRBD2. Trimming cost V 2 bases and J 7 bases; bases outside gene matches: 14. Germline V CDR1 and CDR2: LGHNA, YNFKEQ. There are 18 residues in the CDR3. The CDR3 sequence is CASSQPLGASGSGNEQFF. CDR3 DNA: TGTGCCAGCAGCCAACCCCTGGGAGCTAGCGGGAGTGGAAATGAGCAGTTCTTC.

This clonotype was seen a handful of times. The rearrangement links TRBV4-3 to TRBJ2-6; D call uncertain. This CDR3 spans 17 amino acids. Trimming removed 3 bases at V and 0 bases at J, with 12 bases between. Looked up from germline, CDR1 is LGHNA and CDR2 is YSLEER. The CDR3 reads CASSQTWPNSGANVLTF. CDR3 nucleotides: TGCGCCAGCAGCCAGACTTGGCCAAACTCTGGGGCCAACGTCCTGACTTTC.

Many counts were recorded for this clonotype. The chain recombines TRBV20-1 with TRBJ2-1; 12 positions agree with TRBD2. Losses at the gene ends were 7 bases for V and 5 bases for J; bases not matched to a gene: 9. The germline V gene encodes CDR1 DFQATT and CDR2 SNEGSKA (reference sequence). The CDR3 extends over 15 amino acids. The CDR3 loop is CSELAGGLYNNEQFF. DNA for the CDR3: TGCAGTGAACTAGCGGGAGGATTATATAACAATGAGCAGTTCTTC.

A word on this clonotype: Being one base from a much bigger clone, this may be a read error. The chain links TRBV27 to TRBJ2-7; D might be TRBD2 (5 bases). CDR1 and CDR2 from the germline V gene are MNHEY and SMNVEV (reference sequence). The V and J ends lost 6 bases and 5 bases respectively, with 14 bases between them. There are 13 residues in the CDR3. The CDR3 DNA follows: TGTGCCAGCAGCCCCACTAGATACCACGAGCAGTACTTC. This codes for CASSPTRYHEQYF.

Concerning this clonotype itself: This sequence may be a read error, since a much larger clone differs from it by one base. The rearrangement joins TRBV28 to TRBJ2-7, with 9 bases lining up with TRBD1. In germline, CDR1 is MDHEN, CDR2 SYDVKM. The CDR3 extends over 15 amino acids. The CDR3 loop is CTSLEPGQGSYEQYF. The CDR3, as DNA: TGTACCAGCTTAGAACCGGGACAGGGATCCTACGAGCAGTACTTC.

V gene TRBV4-1 combines with J gene TRBJ2-3; no firm D call. V lost 0 bases and J 1 base, leaving 5 bases between the germline ends. CDR3 length: 14 residues. Per the germline V gene, CDR1 is MGHRA and CDR2 is YSYEKL. CDR3: CASSQDTGTDTQYF. CDR3 nucleotides: TGCGCCAGCAGCCAAGATACGGGCACAGATACGCAGTATTTT.

For this clonotype: This clone may be a read error of a much larger clone one base away. This chain connects TRBV24-1 to TRBJ2-1, with 7 bases matching TRBD2. From germline, CDR1 is KGHDR and CDR2 SFDVKD. The CDR3 extends over 17 amino acids. V trimming: 1 base; J trimming: 6 bases; junction bases outside the gene matches: 11. The CDR3 DNA sequence: TGTGCCACCAGTGATTTTAGGACTAGAGGGAGGGCCAATGAGCAGTTCTTC. Protein sequence: CATSDFRTRGRANEQFF.

This clonotype came up a few times. The V gene is TRBV20-1, the J gene TRBJ2-3, with D unresolved. Germline CDR1 is DFQATT and CDR2 is SNEGSKA (reference sequence). V lost 5 bases, J lost 0 bases, and 15 bases lay in between. The CDR3 contains 15 residues. The CDR3 region has the DNA TGCAGTGCTCTTACGGCAGGCCCTAGCACAGATACGCAGTATTTT. Translation gives CSALTAGPSTDTQYF.

A note on this clonotype: A much larger clone is a single base away; this may be a read error. The chain couples TRBV20-1 to TRBJ1-2; D possibly corresponds to TRBD1 (6 bases). The germline gives CDR1 DFQATT, CDR2 SNEGSKA (reference sequence). The CDR3 is 13 residues long. V gave up 6 bases and J gave up 4 bases, with 15 bases separating them. CDR3 region: CSAGVDRLYGYTF. The CDR3 nucleotides are TGCAGTGCCGGAGTTGACAGGCTCTATGGCTACACCTTC.

This clonotype showed up many times. The chain couples TRBV28 to TRBJ2-7; 10 bases match TRBD1. Germline CDR1 reads MDHEN; CDR2 reads SYDVKM. V was pared by 7 bases and J by 6 bases, with 15 bases of the junction left unmatched. The CDR3 runs to 16 residues. The CDR3 nucleotides are TGTGCCAGCACCCTCCGGGACAGGGGCTCCGGGGCCGAGCAGTACTTC. This sequence encodes CASTLRDRGSGAEQYF.